The subject of this entry is one T cell receptor (beta chain). The junction and the germline gene differ at one end; a read error may be behind it. This entry belongs to a study of tumor and adjacent non-tumor tissue in lung cancer. Germline V gives CDR1 SGHAT, CDR2 FQNNGV. The CDR3 sequence is 15 residues long. RNA was extracted from bulk tissue without any cell sorting. TCRbeta libraries were built with three rounds of nested PCR, modified from ARM-PCR. TCRdb reprocessed the multiplex PCR reads with MiXCR, giving one entry per CDR3 protein. The sample records about 110,000 distinct CDR3 sequences, approximately 71% being singletons.

The material sequenced was lung tumor tissue. This chain links TRBV11-2 with TRBJ2-3, with D perhaps assigned TRBD1 or TRBD2 (5 bases each). This TCR was recovered from an older woman with non-small cell lung cancer. Written as DNA, the CDR3 is TGTGCCAGCGGCGGCACCGGGACGGCCACGGATACGCACTATTTT. It codes for CASGGTGTATDTHYF.